This note documents a single TCR beta chain sequence. The antigen is undetermined. The primer mix had 52 TRBV and 13 TRBJ primers. Assay used: immunoSEQ multiplex PCR; TCRdb lists only in-frame clones, some missing. Of fewer than 20,000 clones in the sample, roughly 88% were seen once. The data were obtained in a study of regulatory T cells. Study-level findings and limits: In CD3G-deficient patients, conventional CD4+ T cells were enriched for hydrophobic CDR3 residues at positions 6 and 7.

J was trimmed by 6 bases and V by 9 bases; bases with no gene match: 9. The CDR3 extends over 13 amino acids. The germline V gene encodes CDR1 LNHDA and CDR2 SQIVND (reference sequence). The receptor was isolated from a person in their thirties with CD3G deficiency. The genes are TRBV19 and TRBJ1-2; 8 positions match TRBD1. Sequenced material: conventional CD4+ T cells sorted from blood. The CDR3 is CASRDRSSDGYTF. CDR3 nucleotide sequence: TGTGCCAGCCGGGACAGGTCCTCGGATGGCTACACCTTC.